This T cell receptor beta chain was sequenced in a study of cytomegalovirus exposure and HLA in healthy donors. Overall study findings and caveats: Several V segments, TRBV6-2 and TRBV6-3 among them, could not be told apart and were dropped.

This clone has only one observation. What it binds is not known. CDR1 is SGHRS, CDR2 YFSETQ, per germline. V gave up 4 bases and J gave up 0 bases; unmatched junction bases: 9. The CDR3 sequence is 18 residues long. The PCR contained 60 Vbeta and 13 Jbeta primers. This table comes from immunoSEQ multiplex PCR, and its TCRdb copy is limited to in-frame clones, with some not included. The sample lists about 140,000 clones; 70% to 85% were seen once. The donors, nominally healthy at sampling, likely had unrecorded immune exposures. The receptor comes from a woman aged 40 to 50 in good health and CMV-seronegative. This rearrangement joins TRBV5-1 to TRBJ2-5, with 13 bases aligning to TRBD2. Sequencing used PBMCs. The CDR3 DNA follows: TGCGCCAGCAGCAACGGACTAGCGGGAGACCCGTACCAAGAGACCCAGTACTTC. It encodes CASSNGLAGDPYQETQYF.